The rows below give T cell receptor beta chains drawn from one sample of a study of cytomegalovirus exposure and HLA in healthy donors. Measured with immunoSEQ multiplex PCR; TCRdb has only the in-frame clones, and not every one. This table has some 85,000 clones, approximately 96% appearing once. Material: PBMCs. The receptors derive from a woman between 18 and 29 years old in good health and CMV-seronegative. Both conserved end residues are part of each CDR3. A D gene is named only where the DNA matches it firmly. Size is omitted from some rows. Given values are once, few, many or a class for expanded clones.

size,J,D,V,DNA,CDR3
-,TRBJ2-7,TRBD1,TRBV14,TGTGCCAGCAGCCAGAGGTCGACAGGGGGCGAGCAGTACTTC,CASSQRSTGGEQYF
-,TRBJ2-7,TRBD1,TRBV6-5,TGTGCCAGCAGTTACTCGGCCGGGACAGGGACCTACGAGCAGTACTTC,CASSYSAGTGTYEQYF
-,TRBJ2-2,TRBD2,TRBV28,TGTGCCAGCAGTACCGGCGGGGGTGGGGAGCTGTTTTTT,CASSTGGGGELFF
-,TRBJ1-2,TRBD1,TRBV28,TGTGCCAGCAGTCTACTGGGACAGGACTATGGCTACACCTTC,CASSLLGQDYGYTF
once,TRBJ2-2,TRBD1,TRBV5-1,TGCGCCAGCACCTTGGGTAAATCGGACAGGGCATTGACCGGGGAGCTGTTTTTT,CASTLGKSDRALTGELFF
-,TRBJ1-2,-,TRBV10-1,TGCGCCAGCAGTCAACGGGGTTCCTATGGCTACACCTTC,CASSQRGSYGYTF
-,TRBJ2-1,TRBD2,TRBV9,TGTGCCAGCAGCGTAGGCCTAGCGGATGACTACAATGAGCAGTTCTTC,CASSVGLADDYNEQFF
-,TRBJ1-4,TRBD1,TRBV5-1,TGCGCCAGCAGCATAACAGGGGGCGACAATAATGAAAAACTGTTTTTT,CASSITGGDNNEKLFF
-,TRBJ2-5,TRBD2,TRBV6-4,TGTGCCAGCAGTGACTTGCGTTTAGCGGGAGCGGTAGTTTGGAAGACCCAGTACTTC,CASSDLRLAGAVVWKTQYF
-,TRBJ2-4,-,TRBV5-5,TGTGCCAGCAGCTCCGGGACACTCCTAGCCAAAAACATTCAGTACTTC,CASSSGTLLAKNIQYF
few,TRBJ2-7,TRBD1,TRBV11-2,TGTGCCAGCAGCTCGGGACAGATCTACGAGCAGTACTTC,CASSSGQIYEQYF
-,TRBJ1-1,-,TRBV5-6,TGTGCCAGCAGCTTGTTCTCTTTGAACACTGAAGCTTTCTTT,CASSLFSLNTEAFF
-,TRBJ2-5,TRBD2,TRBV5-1,TGCGCCAGCAGCGTTCAAGCGGGAGGACAAGAGACCCAGTACTTC,CASSVQAGGQETQYF
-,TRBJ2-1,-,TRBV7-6,TGTGCCAGCAGCTTCGTGGCAGACAATGAGCAGTTCTTC,CASSFVADNEQFF
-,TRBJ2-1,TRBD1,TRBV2,TGTGCCAGCAGTGACGACAGGGGGATCAATGAGCAGTTCTTC,CASSDDRGINEQFF
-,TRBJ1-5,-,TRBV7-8,TGTGCCAGCAGTAGTAGGCGGGGTATCGATCAGCCCCAGCATTTT,CASSSRRGIDQPQHF
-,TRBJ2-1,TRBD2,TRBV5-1,TGCGCCAGCAGCCCGGATGGCGGGGGATACAATGAGCAGTTCTTC,CASSPDGGGYNEQFF
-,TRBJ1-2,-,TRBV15,TGTGCCACCAGCAGGGACACCTATGGCTACACCTTC,CATSRDTYGYTF
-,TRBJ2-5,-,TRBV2,TGTGCCAGCTGGGACATACTAGAGACCCAGTACTTC,CASWDILETQYF
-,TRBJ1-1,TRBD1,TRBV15,TGTGCCACCAGTGAGGACAGGGGGAACACTGAAGCTTTCTTT,CATSEDRGNTEAFF
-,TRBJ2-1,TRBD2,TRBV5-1,TGCGCCAGCAGCTCCACTAGCGGGAGTGGCAATGAGCAGTTCTTC,CASSSTSGSGNEQFF
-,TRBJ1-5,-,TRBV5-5,TGTGCCAGCAGCCAATCCGGGTTCGGGAACAATCAGCCCCAGCATTTT,CASSQSGFGNNQPQHF
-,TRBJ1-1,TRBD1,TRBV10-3,TGTGCCATCAGTGAAGGACAGGGAGAAACTGAAGCTTTCTTT,CAISEGQGETEAFF
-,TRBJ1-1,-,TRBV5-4,TGTGCCAGCAGACGAACAGGGTTCACTGAAGCTTTCTTT,CASRRTGFTEAFF
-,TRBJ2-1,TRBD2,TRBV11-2,TGTGCCAGCAGCTCGTCGGGACTAGAGGGGAATGAGCAGTTCTTC,CASSSSGLEGNEQFF
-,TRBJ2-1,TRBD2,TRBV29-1,TGCAGCTCTGGACTAGCGGGAGTTCGTGAGCAGTTCTTC,CSSGLAGVREQFF
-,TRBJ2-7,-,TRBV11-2,TGTGCCAGCAGCCTTAACTGGGGGACTCCTAATCCGGTGCAGTACTTC,CASSLNWGTPNPVQYF
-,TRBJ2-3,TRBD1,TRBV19,TGTGCCAGTAGAACTGGGACAGGGGGCACAGATACGCAGTATTTT,CASRTGTGGTDTQYF
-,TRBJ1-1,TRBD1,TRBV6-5,TGTGCCAGCAGTTACAGGACAGGGACTTTGGCTGAAGCTTTCTTT,CASSYRTGTLAEAFF
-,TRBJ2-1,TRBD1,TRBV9,TGTGCCAGCAGCGTGTGGGGACAGGGTGAGAATGAGCAGTTCTTC,CASSVWGQGENEQFF
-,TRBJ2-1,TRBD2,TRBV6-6,TGTGCCAGCAGTTCCCAAAAAGCGGGAGCCTACAATGAGCAGTTCTTC,CASSSQKAGAYNEQFF
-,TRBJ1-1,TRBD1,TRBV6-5,TGTGCCAGCAGTCCCAGGGGGTCGAACACTGAAGCTTTCTTT,CASSPRGSNTEAFF
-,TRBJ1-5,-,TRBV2,TGTGCCAGCAGGGGATTCGCCGGGACAAGAAGCGATCAGCCCCAGCATTTT,CASRGFAGTRSDQPQHF
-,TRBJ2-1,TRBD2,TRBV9,TGTGCCAGCAGCGTATTTAGCGGGAGGGGCTCCTACAATGAGCAGTTCTTC,CASSVFSGRGSYNEQFF
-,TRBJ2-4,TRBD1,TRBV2,TGTGCCAGCATGGGACAGGGGGCAAACATTCAGTACTTC,CASMGQGANIQYF
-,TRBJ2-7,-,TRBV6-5,TGTGCCAGCAGTTACTCAGCACTCTTGAACTACGAGCAGTACTTC,CASSYSALLNYEQYF
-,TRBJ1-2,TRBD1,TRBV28,TGTGCCAGCAGCCAGGACAGGGTCCCGCCTAACTATGGCTACACCTTC,CASSQDRVPPNYGYTF
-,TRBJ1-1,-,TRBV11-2,TGTGCCAGCAGCTTAGTCGGGAGGGGAGCTTTCTTT,CASSLVGRGAFF
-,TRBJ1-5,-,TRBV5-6,TGTGCCAGCAGCTTGGTTGGGGGCGCGAGTACGGAGCCCCAGCATTTT,CASSLVGGASTEPQHF
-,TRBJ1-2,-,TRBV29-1,TGCAGCGCTGAGGTGGACGGGGGAGGTGGCTACACCTTC,CSAEVDGGGGYTF
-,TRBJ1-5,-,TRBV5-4,TGTGCCAGCAGCACTTGGGGCGGCGGCTCAAGCAATCAGCCCCAGCATTTT,CASSTWGGGSSNQPQHF
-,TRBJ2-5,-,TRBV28,TGTGCCAGCAGGACCAGAGCAGGGGTGGAGCAAGAGACCCAGTACTTC,CASRTRAGVEQETQYF
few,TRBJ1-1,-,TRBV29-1,TGCAGCGTCAAAGGGGCAGACCTGAACACTGAAGCTTTCTTT,CSVKGADLNTEAFF
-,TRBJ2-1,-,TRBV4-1,TGCGCCAGCAGCCAAGAATTAGCGGCAAATCTAAACAATGAGCAGTTCTTC,CASSQELAANLNNEQFF
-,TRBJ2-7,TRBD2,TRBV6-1,TGTGCCAGCAGTGAACTGGCTAGCGGGAGTGTCGAGCAGTACTTC,CASSELASGSVEQYF